This TCR beta chain is drawn from a study of blood T cell repertoires in COVID-19. Clones were read by immunoSEQ multiplex PCR, and TCRdb kept only the in-frame ones, dropping some. The repertoire holds around 200,000 clones, with around nine tenths as singletons. The ends were cut back, 3 bases at V and 5 bases at J, with 17 bases in the middle. Looked up from germline, CDR1 is SQVTM and CDR2 is ANQGSEA. CDR3 length equals 15 residues. This clone was picked up one time. The receptor comes from a man aged 18-30 years with active or convalescent COVID-19. This sequence joins TRBV29-1 and TRBJ2-1; tentative D call: TRBD1 (5 bases). The sequencing input was peripheral blood. CDR3 in amino acids: CSVDLSRQGDNEQFF. In DNA, the CDR3 is TGCAGCGTTGACCTTTCAAGACAAGGGGACAATGAGCAGTTCTTC.